This TCR beta chain appears in the sequencing data of a study of shared clonotypes between healthy human individuals. Libraries were prepared by immunoSEQ multiplex PCR; TCRdb keeps only in-frame clonotypes and omits some of them. In the table there are approximately 350,000 clones, just over 95% of which are singletons. Every one of the donors was a Caucasian adult that lived in Nashville, Tennessee. CD45RO+ cells joined CCR7-negative CD45RA+ TemRA cells to form CD8 memory. The CDR3 has 15 amino acids. V lost 1 base to trimming and J lost 10 bases, with 16 bases between them. CDR1 and CDR2 from the germline V gene are LGHNA and YNFKEQ.

The clonotype originates from a man aged 25 to 40 in good health. Sequenced material: memory CD8+ T cells sorted from blood. Subset indicated: CD45RO+ cells pooled with CCR7-negative TemRA cells. V is TRBV4-2 and J is TRBJ1-4; D not resolved. Here the CDR3 reads CASSQGLVTDRKLFF. The DNA for the CDR3 is TGTGCCAGCAGCCAAGGGTTAGTGACTGACCGAAAACTGTTTTTT.